These 27 T cell receptor beta chains were all obtained from the same sample, sequenced in a study of T cells after yellow fever vaccination. From the 5' RACE reads, TCRdb called clonotypes with MiXCR, one entry per CDR3 protein. The sample consists of around 310,000 distinct CDR3 sequences, 3.6% of them appearing once. Source: PBMCs, taken on the day of the yellow fever booster vaccination. The source is a man between 18 and 35 years old who received the YFV17D yellow fever vaccine.

This clonotype appeared a few times. This chain links TRBV7-2 with TRBJ2-1, with 10 bases that match TRBD1. From germline, CDR1 is SGHTA and CDR2 FQGNSA. CDR3 size: 15 residues. Losses at the gene ends were 10 bases for V and 2 bases for J; bases not matched to a gene: 8. CDR3 loop: CANSRDRGPYNEQFF. CDR3 DNA sequence: TGTGCCAACTCACGGGACAGGGGCCCCTACAATGAGCAGTTCTTC.

Many counts were recorded for this clonotype. This sequence joins TRBV9 and TRBJ2-7; D not resolved. Deletions cut 4 bases from V and 2 bases from J, with 19 bases between. Germline CDR1 is SGDLS and CDR2 is YYNGEE. CDR3 length: 16 amino acids. The chain's CDR3 is CASSPPWEDAPYEQYF. In nucleotides, the CDR3 is TGTGCCAGCAGCCCACCCTGGGAAGATGCACCCTACGAGCAGTACTTC. Together with reference TRBV9 and TRBJ2-7, the CDR3 gives the full variable domain: DSGVTQTPKHLITATGQRVTLRCSPRSGDLSVYWYQQSLDQGLQFLIQYYNGEERAKGNILERFSAQQFPDLHSELNLSSLELGDSALYFCASSPPWEDAPYEQYFGPGTRLTVT.

This clonotype was observed many times. The chain joins TRBV5-1 to TRBJ1-1, with D possibly being TRBD1 (5 bases). This CDR3 is built from 15 residues. CDR1 and CDR2 (germline): SGHRS, YFSETQ. Trimming removed 3 bases from V and 5 bases from J, with 17 bases in between. In DNA, the CDR3 is TGCGCCAGCAGCTCGGACCCGGGGAAGGGGACTGAAGCTTTCTTT. This encodes CASSSDPGKGTEAFF.

The V gene is TRBV4-3, the J gene TRBJ2-6, with D maybe TRBD1 (5 bases). The CDR3 runs 16 residues. CDR1 is LGHNA and CDR2 is YSLEER in the germline V gene. Trimming left V 3 bases short and J 2 bases short, with 11 bases between. CDR3 in amino acids: CASSQEARAGANVLTF. DNA for the CDR3: TGCGCCAGCAGCCAGGAAGCCAGGGCTGGGGCCAACGTCCTGACTTTC.

This clonotype was seen a handful of times. A junction end diverges from the germline sequence, so it may reflect a read error. V is TRBV7-7 and J is TRBJ1-6, with 8 bases matching TRBD1. Per germline, CDR1 SSHAT and CDR2 FNYEAQ (reference sequence). This CDR3 comprises 17 residues. This chain's CDR3 is CASSLVEDRALNSPLHF. The CDR3 DNA follows: TGTGCTAGCAGCTTAGTGGAGGACAGGGCCCTTAATTCACCCCTCCACTTT.

This chain links TRBV6-2 or TRBV6-3 with TRBJ2-2; 9 bases align to TRBD1. The CDR3 sequence is 17 residues long. Trimming cost V 0 bases and J 7 bases; bases outside gene matches: 9. Germline V gene data show CDR1 as MNHEY and CDR2 as SVGEGT. The CDR3 bases are TGTGCCAGCAGTTACTCCGGGACAGGGAGAACACGCGGGGAGCTGTTTTTT. The encoded protein is CASSYSGTGRTRGELFF.

The V gene is TRBV20-1, the J gene TRBJ2-3; 12 bases agree with TRBD2. V shed 5 bases, J shed 9 bases, and the junction held 12 bases outside the gene matches. There are 15 residues in the CDR3. Germline V CDR1 and CDR2: DFQATT, SNEGSKA (reference sequence). The CDR3 protein is CSAQGLAGGHRTQYF. DNA for the CDR3: TGCAGTGCTCAGGGACTAGCGGGCGGACACAGAACGCAGTATTTT.

This clonotype was seen ten or more times. The V call is TRBV18, the J call TRBJ2-1; D unclear. V was trimmed by 1 base and J by 10 bases, leaving 14 bases between them. This CDR3 is 14 amino acids long. CDR1 and CDR2 from the germline V gene are KGHSH and LQKENI. The CDR3 DNA reads as TGTGCCAGCTCACCACAGGAGACTGGCGCCGAGCAGTTCTTC. Protein sequence: CASSPQETGAEQFF. The whole variable domain, filled in from reference TRBV18 and TRBJ2-1, reads NAGVMQNPRHLVRRRGQEARLRCSPMKGHSHVYWYRQLPEEGLKFMVYLQKENIIDESGMPKERFSAEFPKEGPSILRIQQVVRGDSAAYFCASSPQETGAEQFFGPGTRLTVL.

This clonotype was counted a few times. The CDR3, as DNA: TGCGCCAGCAGCCATCCACTCGTAAGCTCAACTGAAGCTTTCTTT. Translating gives CASSHPLVSSTEAFF. The V gene is TRBV4-1, the J gene TRBJ1-1, with D unresolved. CDR1 and CDR2 (germline): MGHRA, YSYEKL. CDR3 size: 15 residues. Deletions cut 3 bases from V and 5 bases from J, with 16 bases between.

The chain has TRBV14 and TRBJ2-5; D gene ambiguous. CDR1 is SGHDN and CDR2 is FVKESK in the germline V gene. This CDR3 contains 13 residues. The V and J ends lost 6 bases and 4 bases respectively, with 12 bases between them. The CDR3 nucleotides are TGTGCCAGCAGTCTCGCCCCTTCAGAGACCCAGTACTTC. Translated: CASSLAPSETQYF.

Many counts were recorded for this clonotype. The chain combines TRBV12-3 or TRBV12-4 with TRBJ2-4; TRBD1 agrees at 10 bases. This CDR3 contains 13 residues. The V gene end was trimmed by 6 bases and the J gene end by 8 bases; junction bases not matched to a gene: 4. In DNA, the CDR3 is TGTGCCAGCAGCGAGACAGGGGGCTACATTCAGTACTTC. This encodes CASSETGGYIQYF.

This clonotype appeared many times. The chain employs TRBV27 and TRBJ1-1, with a tentative D call TRBD1 (6 bases). Germline lookup yields CDR1 MNHEY and CDR2 SMNVEV (reference sequence). The CDR3 totals 13 residues. V was pared by 0 bases and J by 6 bases, with 8 bases between. The CDR3 here is CASSLSGAPEAFF. The DNA for the CDR3 is TGTGCCAGCAGTTTATCGGGGGCTCCTGAAGCTTTCTTT.

The chain carries TRBV20-1 and TRBJ1-2, with D hard to call. Trimming shortened V by 1 base and J by 6 bases, and 12 bases separated the two germline ends. The germline CDR1 and CDR2 sequences are DFQATT and SNEGSKA (reference sequence). This CDR3 spans 13 amino acids. CDR3 region: CSARGTVSDGYTF. The CDR3 DNA reads TGCAGTGCTAGAGGGACGGTCTCGGATGGCTACACCTTC.

This clonotype was detected ten times or more. The chain recombines TRBV13 with TRBJ2-7; D could derive from TRBD1 or TRBD2 (5 bases each). CDR3 length: 9 residues. Germline loops: CDR1 PRHDT, CDR2 FYEKMQ (reference sequence). The CDR3 coding sequence is TGTGCCAGCCCCGGGACCGGGGTTGTC. It encodes CASPGTGVV.

This clonotype was observed a handful of times. The chain has TRBV12-3 or TRBV12-4 and TRBJ2-3; no clear D. Trimming took 6 bases from V and 2 from J, leaving 12 bases between them. There are 14 residues in the CDR3. CDR3 amino acids: CASSLLQTTDTQYF. DNA of the CDR3: TGTGCCAGCAGCCTATTGCAGACCACAGATACGCAGTATTTT.

On this clonotype: This may stem from a read error, because a much larger clone lies one nucleotide away. The CDR3 region is CATTGGLETQYF. The CDR3 coding sequence is TGTGCCACAACAGGGGGCCTAGAGACCCAGTACTTC. This chain connects TRBV6-5 to TRBJ2-5; 9 positions agree with TRBD1. Losses at the gene ends were 10 bases for V and 4 bases for J; bases not matched to a gene: 4. This CDR3 has 12 residues. In germline, CDR1 is MNHEY, CDR2 SVGAGI.

At least ten counts were recorded for this clonotype. This rearrangement joins TRBV5-1 to TRBJ2-5; maybe TRBD2 (5 bases). The CDR3 loop spans 15 amino acids. CDR1 is SGHRS and CDR2 is YFSETQ in the germline V gene. Trimming pared 6 bases from V and 0 bases from J, leaving 15 bases between. The CDR3 DNA follows: TGCGCCAGCACCCCGGCCACGGGAAACCAAGAGACCCAGTACTTC. This sequence encodes CASTPATGNQETQYF.

The rearrangement uses TRBV5-5 and TRBJ2-6; no clear D. Trimming stripped 4 bases from V and 0 bases from J, with 14 bases between. The CDR3 runs to 17 residues. Germline V gene sequence: CDR1 SGHKS, CDR2 YYEKEE (reference sequence). The CDR3 bases are TGTGCCAGCAGCCCTAATGAGCGCAGCTCTGGGGCCAACGTCCTGACTTTC. This encodes CASSPNERSSGANVLTF.

This clonotype was recorded many times. This chain uses TRBV6-1 with TRBJ1-1, with a weak D call TRBD1 (5 bases). Germline-derived CDR1 and CDR2 are MNHNS and SASEGT. The CDR3 loop spans 14 amino acids. V lost 4 bases, J lost 1 base, and 10 bases lay in between. The CDR3 nucleotides are TGTGCCAGCAGTGGGGGCCCGGGGAACACTGAAGCTTTCTTT. This translates into CASSGGPGNTEAFF.

The gene calls are TRBV9 and TRBJ2-7, with TRBD1 as a possible D gene (5 bases). V was trimmed by 0 bases and J by 4 bases, leaving 8 bases between them. The CDR3 is 13 residues long. Germline lookup yields CDR1 SGDLS and CDR2 YYNGEE. CDR3: CASSVGGRYEQYF. For the CDR3, the DNA is TGTGCCAGCAGCGTAGGGGGCCGGTACGAGCAGTACTTC.

This clonotype was found many times. The chain has TRBV6-6 and TRBJ2-7; unclear D gene. V dropped 2 bases and J dropped 5 bases, with 13 bases sitting between them. Germline V gives CDR1 MNHNY, CDR2 SVGAGI (reference sequence). The CDR3 extends over 14 amino acids. This CDR3 reads CASSYRVGFNEQYV. The CDR3 DNA follows: TGTGCCAGCAGTTACCGGGTCGGATTCAACGAGCAGTACGTC.

This clonotype was seen repeatedly, ten times or more. The genes are TRBV12-3 or TRBV12-4 and TRBJ2-7; a possible D gene is TRBD2 (6 bases). The CDR3 length is 12 residues. Trimming stripped 6 bases from V and 11 bases from J, with 17 bases between. The CDR3 spells CASSSGTYVKYF. As DNA, the CDR3 is TGTGCCAGCAGCTCCGGGACTTACGTAAAGTACTTC.

The chain links TRBV25-1 to TRBJ2-7; D gene uncertain. Trimming pared 7 bases from V and 2 bases from J, leaving 15 bases between. The CDR3 loop spans 14 amino acids. The germline CDR1 and CDR2 sequences are MGHDK and SYGVNS. CDR3 sequence (DNA): TGTGCCAGCACCCATTCGGCAGAGACCTACGAGCAGTACTTC. Translated, it gives CASTHSAETYEQYF.

This chain connects TRBV2 to TRBJ2-6; D uncertain. The length of the CDR3 is 12 residues. Germline V gene data show CDR1 as SNHLY and CDR2 as FYNNEI. V was clipped by 6 bases and J by 3 bases, with 3 bases between them. CDR3 region: CASRDGANVLTF. The CDR3 region has the DNA TGTGCCAGCAGGGATGGGGCCAACGTCCTGACTTTC. Variable domain in full (rest from reference TRBV2 and TRBJ2-6): EPEVTQTPSHQVTQMGQEVILRCVPISNHLYFYWYRQILGQKVEFLVSFYNNEISEKSEIFDDQFSVERPDGSNFTLKIRSTKLEDSAMYFCASRDGANVLTFGAGSRLTVL.

This clonotype was seen a few times. CDR3 coding DNA: TGTGCCAGCATGCCACAGCTCAATCAGCCCCAGCATTTT. Protein product: CASMPQLNQPQHF. V is TRBV6-6 and J is TRBJ1-5, with D hard to call. This CDR3 has 13 amino acids. V gave up 7 bases and J gave up 3 bases, with 10 bases separating them. CDR1 and CDR2 from the germline V gene are MNHNY and SVGAGI (reference sequence).

This clonotype was recorded a few times. This chain uses TRBV10-3 with TRBJ2-2; 8 bases are shared with TRBD2. Germline CDR1 ENHRY, CDR2 SYGVKD. The CDR3 length is 13 residues. The V segment lost 11 bases and the J segment 5 bases; nucleotides outside the gene matches: 7. The CDR3 loop reads CASQTSGTGELFF. In DNA, the CDR3 is TGTGCCTCACAAACTAGCGGTACCGGGGAGCTGTTTTTT.

V and J are TRBV7-9 and TRBJ2-5; D gene uncertain. Trimming pared 8 bases from V and 4 bases from J, leaving 5 bases between. The CDR3 is 10 residues long. Germline CDR1 and CDR2: SEHNR and FQNEAQ (reference sequence). The CDR3 protein is CASALETQYF. The DNA of the CDR3 is TGTGCCAGCGCCCTAGAGACCCAGTACTTC.